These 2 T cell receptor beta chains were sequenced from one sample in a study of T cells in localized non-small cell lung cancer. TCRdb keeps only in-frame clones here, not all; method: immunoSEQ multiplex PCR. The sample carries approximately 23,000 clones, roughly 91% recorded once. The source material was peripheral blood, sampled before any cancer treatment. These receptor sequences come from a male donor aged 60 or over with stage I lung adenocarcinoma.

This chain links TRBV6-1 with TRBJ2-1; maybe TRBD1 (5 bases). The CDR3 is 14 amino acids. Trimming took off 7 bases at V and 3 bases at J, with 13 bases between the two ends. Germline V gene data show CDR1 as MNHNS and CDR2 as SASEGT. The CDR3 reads CASNQGSNYNEQFF. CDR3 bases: TGTGCCAGCAATCAGGGCTCGAACTACAATGAGCAGTTCTTC.

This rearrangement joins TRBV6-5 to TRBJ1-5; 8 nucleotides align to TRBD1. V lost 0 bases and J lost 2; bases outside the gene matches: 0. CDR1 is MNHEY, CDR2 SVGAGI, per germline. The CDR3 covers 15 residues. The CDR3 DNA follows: TGTGCCAGCAGTTACTCGACAGGGGGCAATCAGCCCCAGCATTTT. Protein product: CASSYSTGGNQPQHF.